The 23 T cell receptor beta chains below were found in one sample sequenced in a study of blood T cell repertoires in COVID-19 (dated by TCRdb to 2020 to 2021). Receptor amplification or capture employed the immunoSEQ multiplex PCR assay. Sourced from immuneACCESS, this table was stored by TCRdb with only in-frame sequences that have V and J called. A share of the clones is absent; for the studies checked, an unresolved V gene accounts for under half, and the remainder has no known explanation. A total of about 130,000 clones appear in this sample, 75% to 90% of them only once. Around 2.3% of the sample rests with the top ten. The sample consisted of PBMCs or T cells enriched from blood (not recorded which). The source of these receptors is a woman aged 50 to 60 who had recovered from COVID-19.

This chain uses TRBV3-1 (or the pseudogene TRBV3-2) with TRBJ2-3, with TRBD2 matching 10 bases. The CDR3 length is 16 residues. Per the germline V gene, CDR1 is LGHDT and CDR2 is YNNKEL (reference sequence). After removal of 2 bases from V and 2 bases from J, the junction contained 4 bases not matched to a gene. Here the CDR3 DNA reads TGTGCCAGCAGCCAAACTAGCGGGGCCTCCACAGATACGCAGTATTTT. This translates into CASSQTSGASTDTQYF.

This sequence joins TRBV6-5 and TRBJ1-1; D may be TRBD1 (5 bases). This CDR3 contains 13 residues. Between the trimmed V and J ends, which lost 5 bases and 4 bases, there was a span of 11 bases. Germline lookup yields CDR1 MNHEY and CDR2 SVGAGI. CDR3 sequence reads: CASSRGEVTEAFF. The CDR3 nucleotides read TGTGCCAGCAGTCGAGGGGAGGTCACTGAAGCTTTCTTT.

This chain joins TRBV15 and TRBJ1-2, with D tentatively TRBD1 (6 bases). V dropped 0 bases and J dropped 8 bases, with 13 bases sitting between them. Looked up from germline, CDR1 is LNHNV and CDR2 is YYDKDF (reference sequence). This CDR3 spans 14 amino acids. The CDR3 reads CATSRDRGGNGYTF. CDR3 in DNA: TGTGCCACCAGCAGAGATAGGGGGGGAAACGGCTACACCTTC.

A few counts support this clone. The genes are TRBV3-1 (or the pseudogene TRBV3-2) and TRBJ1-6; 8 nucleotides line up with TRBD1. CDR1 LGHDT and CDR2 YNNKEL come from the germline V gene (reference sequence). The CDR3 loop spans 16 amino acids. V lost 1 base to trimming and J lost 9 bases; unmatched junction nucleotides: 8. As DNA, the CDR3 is TGTGCCAGCAGCCAAGGTTCAGGGGGCGAAGGTTCACCCCTCCACTTT. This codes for CASSQGSGGEGSPLHF.

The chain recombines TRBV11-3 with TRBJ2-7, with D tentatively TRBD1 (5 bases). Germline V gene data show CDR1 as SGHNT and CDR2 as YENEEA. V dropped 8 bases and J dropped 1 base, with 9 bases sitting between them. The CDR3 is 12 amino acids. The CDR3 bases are TGTGCCAGCGCACCAGGGTCCTACGAGCAGTACTTC. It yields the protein CASAPGSYEQYF.

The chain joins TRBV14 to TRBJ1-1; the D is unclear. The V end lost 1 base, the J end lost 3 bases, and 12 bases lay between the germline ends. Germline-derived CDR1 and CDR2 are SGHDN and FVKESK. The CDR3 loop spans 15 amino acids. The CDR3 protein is CASSQVSSGYTEAFF. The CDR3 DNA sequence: TGTGCCAGCAGCCAAGTTAGCAGTGGATACACTGAAGCTTTCTTT.

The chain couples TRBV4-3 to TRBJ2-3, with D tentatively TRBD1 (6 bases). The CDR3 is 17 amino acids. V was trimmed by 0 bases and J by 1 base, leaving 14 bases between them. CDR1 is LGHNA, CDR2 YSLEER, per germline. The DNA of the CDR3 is TGCGCCAGCAGCCAAGATTTCCGGGCAGGGGGCACAGATACGCAGTATTTT. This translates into CASSQDFRAGGTDTQYF.

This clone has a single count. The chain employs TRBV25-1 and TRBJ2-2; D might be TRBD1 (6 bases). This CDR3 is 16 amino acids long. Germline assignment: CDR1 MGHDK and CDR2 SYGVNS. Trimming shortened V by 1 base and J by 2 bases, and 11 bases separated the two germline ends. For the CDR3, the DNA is TGTGCCAGCAGTGAATTATGGGGGCTCAACACCGGGGAGCTGTTTTTT. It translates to CASSELWGLNTGELFF.

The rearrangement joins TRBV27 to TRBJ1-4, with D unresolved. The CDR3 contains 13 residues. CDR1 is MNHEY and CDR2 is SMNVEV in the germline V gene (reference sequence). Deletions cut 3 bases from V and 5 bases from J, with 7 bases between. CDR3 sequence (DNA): TGTGCCAGCAGTTTTGTCCAAAATGAAAAACTGTTTTTT. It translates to CASSFVQNEKLFF.

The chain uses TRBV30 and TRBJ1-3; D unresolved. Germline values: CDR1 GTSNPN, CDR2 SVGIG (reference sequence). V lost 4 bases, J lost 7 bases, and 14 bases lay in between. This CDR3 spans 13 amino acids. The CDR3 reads CAWNPGPGNTIYF. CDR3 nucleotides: TGTGCCTGGAATCCCGGCCCCGGGAACACCATATATTTT.

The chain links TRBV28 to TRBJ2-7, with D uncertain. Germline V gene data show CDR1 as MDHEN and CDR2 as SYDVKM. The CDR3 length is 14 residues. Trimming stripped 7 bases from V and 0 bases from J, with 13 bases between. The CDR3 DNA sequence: TGTGCCAGCATCGGCCCATCTAGCTCCTACGAGCAGTACTTC. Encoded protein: CASIGPSSSYEQYF.

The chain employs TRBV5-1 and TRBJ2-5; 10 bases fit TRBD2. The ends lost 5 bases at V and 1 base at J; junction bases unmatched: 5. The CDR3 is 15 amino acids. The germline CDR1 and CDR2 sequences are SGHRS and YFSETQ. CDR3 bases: TGCGCCAGCAGTTTAGCGGGGGGCTTCCAAGAGACCCAGTACTTC. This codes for CASSLAGGFQETQYF. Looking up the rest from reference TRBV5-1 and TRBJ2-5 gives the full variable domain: KAGVTQTPRYLIKTRGQQVTLSCSPISGHRSVSWYQQTPGQGLQFLFEYFSETQRNKGNFPGRFSGRQFSNSRSEMNVSTLELGDSALYLCASSLAGGFQETQYFGPGTRLLVL.

CDR3 amino acids: CASSQGQISYEQYF. The CDR3 region has the DNA TGCGCCAGCAGCCAAGGTCAGATATCCTACGAGCAGTACTTC. J is TRBJ2-7 and V is TRBV4-1, with D unclear. V was trimmed by 1 base and J by 1 base, leaving 8 bases between them. The CDR3 length is 14 residues. Germline CDR1 MGHRA, CDR2 YSYEKL.

The CDR3 region has the DNA TGTGCCAGCAGCTTAGTACCCCCTGGAGCGGGGGCAGGGAATACGCAGTATTTT. It is translated as CASSLVPPGAGAGNTQYF. The gene calls are TRBV7-2 and TRBJ2-3; 8 bases agree with TRBD2. Germline V gene sequence: CDR1 SGHTA, CDR2 FQGNSA. This CDR3 spans 18 amino acids. V dropped 1 base and J dropped 7; count of bases not matched to a gene: 16. The complete variable domain, with remaining parts taken from reference TRBV7-2 and TRBJ2-3, reads GAGVSQSPSNKVTEKGKDVELRCDPISGHTALYWYRQSLGQGLEFLIYFQGNSAPDKSGLPSDRFSAERTGGSVSTLTIQRTQQEDSAVYLCASSLVPPGAGAGNTQYFGPGTRLTVL.

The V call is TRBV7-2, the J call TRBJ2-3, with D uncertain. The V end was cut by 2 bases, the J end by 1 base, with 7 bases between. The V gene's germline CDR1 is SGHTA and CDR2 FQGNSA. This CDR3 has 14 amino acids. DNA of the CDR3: TGTGCCAGCAGCTTATGGAGCGGCACAGATACGCAGTATTTT. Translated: CASSLWSGTDTQYF.

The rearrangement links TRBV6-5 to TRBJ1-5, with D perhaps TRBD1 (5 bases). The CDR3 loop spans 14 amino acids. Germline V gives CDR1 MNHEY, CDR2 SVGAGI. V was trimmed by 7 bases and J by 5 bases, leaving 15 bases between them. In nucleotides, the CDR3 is TGTGCCAGCATGAGGCAGGGCGAGGATCAGCCCCAGCATTTT. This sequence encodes CASMRQGEDQPQHF.

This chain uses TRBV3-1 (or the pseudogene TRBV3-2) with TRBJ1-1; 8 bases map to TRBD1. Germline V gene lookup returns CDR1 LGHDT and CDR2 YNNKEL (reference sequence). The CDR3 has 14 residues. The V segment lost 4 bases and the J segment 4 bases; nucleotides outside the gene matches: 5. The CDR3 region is CASSLNTGGTEAFF. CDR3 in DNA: TGTGCCAGCAGCCTTAATACAGGGGGCACTGAAGCTTTCTTT.

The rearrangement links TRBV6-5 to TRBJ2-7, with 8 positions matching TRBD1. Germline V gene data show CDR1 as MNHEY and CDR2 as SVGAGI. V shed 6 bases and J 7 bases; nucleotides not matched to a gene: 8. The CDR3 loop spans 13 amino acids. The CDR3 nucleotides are TGTGCCAGCAGCAGGGACAGGCTCTTTGAGCAGTACTTC. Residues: CASSRDRLFEQYF.

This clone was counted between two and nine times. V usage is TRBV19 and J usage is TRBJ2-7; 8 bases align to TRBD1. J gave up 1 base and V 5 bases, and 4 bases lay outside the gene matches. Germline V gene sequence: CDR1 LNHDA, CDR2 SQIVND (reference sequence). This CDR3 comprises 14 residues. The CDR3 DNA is TGTGCCAGTAGTCCGGACAGGGTATCCTACGAGCAGTACTTC. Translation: CASSPDRVSYEQYF.

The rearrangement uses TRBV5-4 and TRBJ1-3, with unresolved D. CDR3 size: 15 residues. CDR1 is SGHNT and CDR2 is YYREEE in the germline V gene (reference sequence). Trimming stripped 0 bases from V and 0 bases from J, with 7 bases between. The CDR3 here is CASSLAGRSGNTIYF. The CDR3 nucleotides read TGTGCCAGCAGCTTGGCAGGCCGCTCTGGAAACACCATATATTTT.

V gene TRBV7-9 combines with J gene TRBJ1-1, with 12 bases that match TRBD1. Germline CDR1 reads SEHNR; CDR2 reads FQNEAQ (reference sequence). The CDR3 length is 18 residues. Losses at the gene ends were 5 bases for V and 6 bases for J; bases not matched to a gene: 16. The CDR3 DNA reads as TGTGCCAGCAGCCCCAACCCCGGGACAGGGGGCTCTTGGGCTGAAGCTTTCTTT. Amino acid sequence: CASSPNPGTGGSWAEAFF.

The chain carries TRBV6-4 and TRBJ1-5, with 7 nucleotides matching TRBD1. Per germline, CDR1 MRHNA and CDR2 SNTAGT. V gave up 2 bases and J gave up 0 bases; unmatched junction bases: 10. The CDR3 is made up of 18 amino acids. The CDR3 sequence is CASSDVFPGQISNQPQHF. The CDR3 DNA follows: TGTGCCAGCAGTGACGTATTCCCGGGACAGATTAGCAATCAGCCCCAGCATTTT.

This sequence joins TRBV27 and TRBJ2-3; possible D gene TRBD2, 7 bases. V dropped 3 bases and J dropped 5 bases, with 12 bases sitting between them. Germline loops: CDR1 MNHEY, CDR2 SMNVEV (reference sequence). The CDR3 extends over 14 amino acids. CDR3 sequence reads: CASSFLGGGDTQYF. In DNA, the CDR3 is TGTGCCAGCAGTTTCCTGGGAGGGGGAGATACGCAGTATTTT.